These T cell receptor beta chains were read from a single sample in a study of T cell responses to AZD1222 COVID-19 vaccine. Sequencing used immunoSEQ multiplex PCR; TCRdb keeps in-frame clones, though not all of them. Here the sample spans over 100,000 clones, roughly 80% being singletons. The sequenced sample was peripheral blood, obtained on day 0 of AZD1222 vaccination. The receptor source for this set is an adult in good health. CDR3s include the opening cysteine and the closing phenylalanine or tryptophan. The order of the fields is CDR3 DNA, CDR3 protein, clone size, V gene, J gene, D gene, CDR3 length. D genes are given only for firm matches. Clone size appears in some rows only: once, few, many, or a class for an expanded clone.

TGTGCCAGCAGTTTATCCTTCACCGGGACAGGGGCCACCGGGGAGCTGTTTTTT	CASSLSFTGTGATGELFF	-	TRBV28	TRBJ2-2	TRBD1	18
TGTGCCAGCAGTTCAGGACAGGGGAGTTATGGCTACACCTTC	CASSSGQGSYGYTF	once	TRBV28	TRBJ1-2	TRBD1	14
TGTGCCAGCAGGGAGGTGGCCTACGAGCAGTACTTC	CASREVAYEQYF	-	TRBV6-5	TRBJ2-7	-	12
TGTGCCAGTCCCATGACCCACAGGGATACCTACGAGCAGTACTTC	CASPMTHRDTYEQYF	-	TRBV21-1	TRBJ2-7	-	15
TGTGCCAGCAGCTCCTCGCCTGGTCTTTCCTACGAGCAGTACTTC	CASSSSPGLSYEQYF	-	TRBV9	TRBJ2-7	-	15
TGTGCCAGCTCACGTCTGGGCCCCACCAGGGATCAGCCCCAGCATTTT	CASSRLGPTRDQPQHF	-	TRBV18	TRBJ1-5	-	16
TGTGCCAGCAGTTTCACCAGTCCTAATCAGCCCCAGCATTTT	CASSFTSPNQPQHF	few	TRBV28	TRBJ1-5	-	14
TGTGCCATCAGGGACAGCTCCTACGAGCAGTACTTC	CAIRDSSYEQYF	-	TRBV10-3	TRBJ2-7	-	12
TGTGCCAGCAGCCTTCAGGACTCCACCGGGGAGCTGTTTTTT	CASSLQDSTGELFF	-	TRBV11-2	TRBJ2-2	-	14
TGTGCCAGCAGCGCGGACCTGAACACTGAAGCTTTCTTT	CASSADLNTEAFF	-	TRBV2	TRBJ1-1	-	13
TGTGCCAGCTCACCACAGGGTTTTGAGCAGTTCTTC	CASSPQGFEQFF	-	TRBV18	TRBJ2-1	-	12
TGTGCCACCAGTGATCCAGTGAACACTGAAGCTTTCTTT	CATSDPVNTEAFF	once	TRBV24-1	TRBJ1-1	-	13
TGTGCCAGCAGTGAGACCCCCCAGGGAGTCTATGGCTACACCTTC	CASSETPQGVYGYTF	-	TRBV2	TRBJ1-2	-	15
TGCGCCAGCAGCCAAGATGTCAGTTGGTCCTACAATGAGCAGTTCTTC	CASSQDVSWSYNEQFF	-	TRBV4-1	TRBJ2-1	-	16
TGTGCCAGCAGAACGGGCGAAAGGTTCACAATATATAATTCACCCCTCCACTTT	CASRTGERFTIYNSPLHF	-	TRBV2	TRBJ1-6	-	18
TGCGCCAGCAGCCCGACAGGGACTGGTGAGCAGTTCTTC	CASSPTGTGEQFF	-	TRBV4-1	TRBJ2-1	-	13
TGTGCCAGCAGCTGGGGGCAGGGGAACACTGAAGCTTTCTTT	CASSWGQGNTEAFF	-	TRBV5-4	TRBJ1-1	-	14
TGTGCCAGCAGCCCCCTGGAAGGAATCACAGATACGCAGTATTTT	CASSPLEGITDTQYF	-	TRBV9	TRBJ2-3	-	15
TGTGCCAGCAGGGCAACTACCTACAATGAGCAGTTCTTC	CASRATTYNEQFF	-	TRBV27	TRBJ2-1	-	13
TGTGCCAGCAGTTACTCGCAGGGAGGTGGCTACACCTTC	CASSYSQGGGYTF	-	TRBV6-5	TRBJ1-2	-	13
TGTGCCAGCAGTTTGGGGGGGGTAGCCAAAAACATTCAGTACTTC	CASSLGGVAKNIQYF	-	TRBV28	TRBJ2-4	TRBD2	15
TGTGCCAGCAGCTCGACAGGGGATAATCAGCCCCAGCATTTT	CASSSTGDNQPQHF	-	TRBV7-9	TRBJ1-5	TRBD1	14
TGTGCCAGCTCATCCCTCAGGGGGCCCACTGAAGCTTTCTTT	CASSSLRGPTEAFF	-	TRBV18	TRBJ1-1	TRBD1	14
TGTGCCAGTACCCCAGATACGCAGTATTTT	CASTPDTQYF	-	TRBV19	TRBJ2-3	-	10
TGCGCCAGCAGCTTGGTACCGGATAGCAATCAGCCCCAGCATTTT	CASSLVPDSNQPQHF	-	TRBV5-1	TRBJ1-5	-	15
TGTGCCAGCATTAGAAAGGAGGGGGCTGAAGGCTACACCTTC	CASIRKEGAEGYTF	-	TRBV5-4	TRBJ1-2	TRBD1	14
TGTGCCAGCAAGCGGGACGGAGCCTACGAGCAGTACTTC	CASKRDGAYEQYF	-	TRBV27	TRBJ2-7	TRBD2	13
TGTGCCAGCAGCCCTCGTGAGCCCCAGCATTTT	CASSPREPQHF	-	TRBV21-1	TRBJ1-5	-	11
TGTGCCAGCAGCCAGACCTTGAGCAAAGTCGAAGAGACCCAGTACTTC	CASSQTLSKVEETQYF	-	TRBV14	TRBJ2-5	-	16
TGTGCCAGCAGCAGTACTAGCGGGAGCTCCTACGAGCAGTACTTC	CASSSTSGSSYEQYF	-	TRBV7-3	TRBJ2-7	TRBD2	15